The 9 T cell receptor beta chains in this list originate from one sample, sequenced in a study of regulatory T cells in long-lasting Graves disease. Arm-PCR of CDR3 regions with iRepertoire HTBI primers generated TCR beta libraries. TCRdb processed the multiplex PCR reads anew with MiXCR; each CDR3 protein has one entry. The profile shows roughly 500,000 distinct CDR3 sequences, less than 25% of them singletons. Time point of the sample: persistent/refractory GD, antithyroid drugs over 5 years with positive TRAb. There was RNA extracted from PBMCs, and the TCR library was made from it. The sequenced sample was peripheral blood mononuclear cells (PBMCs), obtained when the disease was refractory, from a patient treated with antithyroid drugs. Receptors originate from a female donor with Graves disease.

The J gene is TRBJ1-2, the V gene TRBV15; 9 bases are shared with TRBD1. The J segment lost 7 bases and the V segment lost 6 bases, leaving 12 bases of the junction unmatched. Per germline, CDR1 LNHNV and CDR2 YYDKDF (reference sequence). The CDR3 spans 15 residues. The chain's CDR3 is CATSITTGGQGGYTF. As DNA, the CDR3 is TGTGCCACCAGTATAACTACAGGGGGCCAGGGTGGCTACACCTTC.

V gene TRBV7-2 combines with J gene TRBJ1-1; the D is unclear. V lost 2 bases to trimming and J lost 6 bases, with 13 bases between them. There are 14 residues in the CDR3. Germline loops: CDR1 SGHTA, CDR2 FQGNSA. CDR3 DNA sequence: TGTGCCAGCAGCTTAACGGCTTGGGGTCCTGAAGCTTTCTTT. Its protein product is CASSLTAWGPEAFF.

The chain joins TRBV7-9 to TRBJ2-7; 7 nucleotides line up with TRBD1. Germline CDR1 is SEHNR and CDR2 is FQNEAQ (reference sequence). V lost 5 bases, J lost 5 bases, and 9 bases stayed unmatched. The CDR3 has 14 amino acids. For the CDR3, the DNA is TGTGCCAGCAGCCCGACAGGGTGGATGGACGAGCAGTACTTC. Translation: CASSPTGWMDEQYF.

The chain carries TRBV18 and TRBJ2-2; weak D call: TRBD1 (6 bases). The CDR3 covers 16 residues. Germline assignment: CDR1 KGHSH and CDR2 LQKENI. Trimming left V 0 bases short and J 1 base short, with 9 bases between. The CDR3 sequence: CASSPPAGENTGELFF. CDR3 coding DNA: TGTGCCAGCTCACCACCGGCAGGGGAGAACACCGGGGAGCTGTTTTTT.

This clonotype was recorded many times. The chain couples TRBV5-4 to TRBJ2-5, with 8 positions matching TRBD1. Trimming cost V 4 bases and J 3 bases; bases outside gene matches: 5. Germline CDR1 and CDR2: SGHNT and YYREEE (reference sequence). The CDR3 runs 14 residues. The CDR3 is CASSSLTGEETQYF. DNA of the CDR3: TGTGCCAGCAGCAGCCTGACAGGGGAAGAGACCCAGTACTTC.

The chain couples TRBV29-1 to TRBJ2-2; 7 nucleotides align to TRBD2. The ends lost 0 bases at V and 1 base at J; junction bases unmatched: 5. The germline V gene encodes CDR1 SQVTM and CDR2 ANQGSEA. The length of the CDR3 is 16 residues. The CDR3 DNA reads TGCAGCGTTGAAGATCAGCCGGGGGGGAACACCGGGGAGCTGTTTTTT. Its protein is CSVEDQPGGNTGELFF.

This clonotype appeared many times. The chain employs TRBV28 and TRBJ1-2, with D tentatively TRBD1 (6 bases). The length of the CDR3 is 14 residues. Per the germline V gene, CDR1 is MDHEN and CDR2 is SYDVKM. Between the trimmed V and J ends, which lost 7 bases and 8 bases, there was a span of 20 bases. Here the CDR3 DNA reads TGTGCCAGCACCGGGGACATCCCTAGGGGGGGCTACACCTTC. It codes for CASTGDIPRGGYTF.

This clonotype has at least ten counts. The chain links TRBV10-3 to TRBJ2-5, with TRBD1 as a possible D gene (6 bases). This CDR3 is built from 13 residues. From germline, CDR1 is ENHRY and CDR2 SYGVKD. Trimming left V 4 bases short and J 5 bases short, with 11 bases between. The CDR3 coding sequence is TGTGCCATCAGTGTTAACAGGGAGGAGACCCAGTACTTC. It specifies CAISVNREETQYF.

There are many counts of this clonotype. The rearrangement links TRBV28 to TRBJ2-5, with D uncertain. This CDR3 spans 13 amino acids. Germline CDR1 MDHEN, CDR2 SYDVKM. V gave up 10 bases and J gave up 2 bases, with 14 bases separating them. The CDR3 region has the DNA TGTGCCACATCAGAGAACATTCAAGAGACCCAGTACTTC. This sequence encodes CATSENIQETQYF.